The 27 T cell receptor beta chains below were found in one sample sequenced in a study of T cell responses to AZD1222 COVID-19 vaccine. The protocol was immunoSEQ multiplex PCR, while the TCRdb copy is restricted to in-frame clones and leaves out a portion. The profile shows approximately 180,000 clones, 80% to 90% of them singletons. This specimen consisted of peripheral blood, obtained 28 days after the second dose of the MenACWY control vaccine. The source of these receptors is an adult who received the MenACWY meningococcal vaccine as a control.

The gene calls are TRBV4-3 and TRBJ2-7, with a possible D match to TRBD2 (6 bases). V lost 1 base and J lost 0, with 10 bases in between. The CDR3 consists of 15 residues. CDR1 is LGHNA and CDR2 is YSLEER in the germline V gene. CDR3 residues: CASSQGLAPSYEQYF. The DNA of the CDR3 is TGCGCCAGCAGCCAAGGGCTAGCGCCCTCCTACGAGCAGTACTTC.

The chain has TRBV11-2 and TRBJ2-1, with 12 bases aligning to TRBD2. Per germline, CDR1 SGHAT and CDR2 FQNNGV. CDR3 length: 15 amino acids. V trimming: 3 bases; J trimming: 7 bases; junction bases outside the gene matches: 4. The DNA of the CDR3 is TGTGCCAGCAGCTTTCTAGCGGGAGGGGGTAATGAGCAGTTCTTC. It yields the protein CASSFLAGGGNEQFF.

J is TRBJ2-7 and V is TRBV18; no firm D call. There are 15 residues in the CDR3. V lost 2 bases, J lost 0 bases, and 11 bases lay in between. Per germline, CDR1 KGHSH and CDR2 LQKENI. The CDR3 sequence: CASSPVGGSSYEQYF. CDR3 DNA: TGTGCCAGCTCACCAGTTGGCGGTTCCTCCTACGAGCAGTACTTC. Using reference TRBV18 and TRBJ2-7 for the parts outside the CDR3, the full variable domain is NAGVMQNPRHLVRRRGQEARLRCSPMKGHSHVYWYRQLPEEGLKFMVYLQKENIIDESGMPKERFSAEFPKEGPSILRIQQVVRGDSAAYFCASSPVGGSSYEQYFGPGTRLTVT.

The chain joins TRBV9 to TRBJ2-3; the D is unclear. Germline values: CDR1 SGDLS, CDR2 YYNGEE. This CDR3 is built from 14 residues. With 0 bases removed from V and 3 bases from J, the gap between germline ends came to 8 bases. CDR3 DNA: TGTGCCAGCAGCGTAGATTTAGGAACAGATACGCAGTATTTT. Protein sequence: CASSVDLGTDTQYF. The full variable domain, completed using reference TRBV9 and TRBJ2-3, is DSGVTQTPKHLITATGQRVTLRCSPRSGDLSVYWYQQSLDQGLQFLIQYYNGEERAKGNILERFSAQQFPDLHSELNLSSLELGDSALYFCASSVDLGTDTQYFGPGTRLTVL.

This CDR3 is CASRPWHDEKLFF. The CDR3 coding sequence is TGTGCCAGCAGGCCCTGGCATGATGAAAAACTGTTTTTT. The chain uses TRBV27 and TRBJ1-4; the D is unclear. V was trimmed by 6 bases and J by 6 bases, leaving 11 bases between them. Looked up from germline, CDR1 is MNHEY and CDR2 is SMNVEV (reference sequence). CDR3 length equals 13 residues. The variable domain in full, with the rest retrieved from reference TRBV27 and TRBJ1-4, is EAQVTQNPRYLITVTGKKLTVTCSQNMNHEYMSWYRQDPGLGLRQIYYSMNVEVTDKGDVPEGYKVSRKEKRNFPLILESPSPNQTSLYFCASRPWHDEKLFFGSGTQLSVL.

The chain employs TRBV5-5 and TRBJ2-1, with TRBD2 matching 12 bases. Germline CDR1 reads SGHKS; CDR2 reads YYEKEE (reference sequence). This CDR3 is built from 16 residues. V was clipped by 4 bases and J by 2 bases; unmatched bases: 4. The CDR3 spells CASSQRLAGAYNEQFF. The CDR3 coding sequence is TGTGCCAGCAGCCAAAGACTAGCGGGAGCCTACAATGAGCAGTTCTTC.

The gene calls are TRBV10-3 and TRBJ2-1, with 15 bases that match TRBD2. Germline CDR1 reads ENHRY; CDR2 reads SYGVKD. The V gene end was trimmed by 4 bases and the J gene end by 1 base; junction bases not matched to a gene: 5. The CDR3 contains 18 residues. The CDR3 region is CAISGTSGRARSYNEQFF. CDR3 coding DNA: TGTGCCATCAGTGGGACTAGCGGGAGGGCCAGGTCCTACAATGAGCAGTTCTTC.

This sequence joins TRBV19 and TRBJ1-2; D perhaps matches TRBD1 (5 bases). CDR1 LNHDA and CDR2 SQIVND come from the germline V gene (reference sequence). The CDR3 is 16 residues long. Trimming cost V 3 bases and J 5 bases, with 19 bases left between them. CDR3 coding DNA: TGTGCCAGTAGTATTGGGACCTCCCGGCCCTCTTATGGCTACACCTTC. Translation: CASSIGTSRPSYGYTF.

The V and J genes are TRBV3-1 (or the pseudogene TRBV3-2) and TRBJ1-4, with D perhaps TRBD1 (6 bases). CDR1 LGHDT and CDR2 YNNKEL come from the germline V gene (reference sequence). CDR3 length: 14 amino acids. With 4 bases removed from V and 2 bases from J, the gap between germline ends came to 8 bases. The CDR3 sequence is CASSLTGTNEKLFF. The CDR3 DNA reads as TGTGCCAGCAGCCTCACAGGGACTAATGAAAAACTGTTTTTT.

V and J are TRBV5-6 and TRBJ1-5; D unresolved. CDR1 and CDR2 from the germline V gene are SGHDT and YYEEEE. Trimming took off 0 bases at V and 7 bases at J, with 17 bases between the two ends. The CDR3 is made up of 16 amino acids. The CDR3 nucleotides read TGTGCCAGCAGCTTGGGTATAAAGGGTACGCAGCAGCCCCAGCATTTT. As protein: CASSLGIKGTQQPQHF.

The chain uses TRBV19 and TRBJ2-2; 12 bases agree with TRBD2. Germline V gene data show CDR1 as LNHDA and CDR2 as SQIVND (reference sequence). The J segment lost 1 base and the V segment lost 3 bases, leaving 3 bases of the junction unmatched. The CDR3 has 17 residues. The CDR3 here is CASSIPLAGGNTGELFF. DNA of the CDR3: TGTGCCAGTAGTATTCCACTAGCGGGAGGGAACACCGGGGAGCTGTTTTTT. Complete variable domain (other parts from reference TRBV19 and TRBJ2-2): DGGITQSPKYLFRKEGQNVTLSCEQNLNHDAMYWYRQDPGQGLRLIYYSQIVNDFQKGDIAEGYSVSREKKESFPLTVTSAQKNPTAFYLCASSIPLAGGNTGELFFGEGSRLTVL.

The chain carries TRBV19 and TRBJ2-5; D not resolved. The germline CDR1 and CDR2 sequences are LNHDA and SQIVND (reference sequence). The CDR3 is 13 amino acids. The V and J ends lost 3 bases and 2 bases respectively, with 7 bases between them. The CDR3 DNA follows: TGTGCCAGTAGTATGGTCCGGCAAGAGACCCAGTACTTC. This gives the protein CASSMVRQETQYF. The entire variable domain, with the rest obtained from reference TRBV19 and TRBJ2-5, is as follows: DGGITQSPKYLFRKEGQNVTLSCEQNLNHDAMYWYRQDPGQGLRLIYYSQIVNDFQKGDIAEGYSVSREKKESFPLTVTSAQKNPTAFYLCASSMVRQETQYFGPGTRLLVL.

The CDR3 bases are TGTGCCAGCAGTTACCTAGCGGGAGTCCGGGCCGGGGAGCTGTTTTTT. Protein product: CASSYLAGVRAGELFF. The V gene is TRBV6-5, the J gene TRBJ2-2; 10 bases fit TRBD2. From germline, CDR1 is MNHEY and CDR2 SVGAGI. V trimming: 2 bases; J trimming: 6 bases; junction bases outside the gene matches: 6. The CDR3 length is 16 residues.

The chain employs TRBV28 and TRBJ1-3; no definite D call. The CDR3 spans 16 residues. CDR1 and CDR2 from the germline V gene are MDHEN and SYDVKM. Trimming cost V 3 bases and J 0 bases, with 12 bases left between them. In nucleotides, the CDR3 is TGTGCCAGCAGTTTTGCGGCTGCTAGCTCTGGAAACACCATATATTTT. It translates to CASSFAAASSGNTIYF.

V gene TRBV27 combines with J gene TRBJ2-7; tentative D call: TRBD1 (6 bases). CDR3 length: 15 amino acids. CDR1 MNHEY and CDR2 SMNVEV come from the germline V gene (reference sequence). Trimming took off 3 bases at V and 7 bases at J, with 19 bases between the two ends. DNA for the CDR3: TGTGCCAGCAGTTTGAACGGACAGTCTTTCCTGGAGCAGTACTTC. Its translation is CASSLNGQSFLEQYF.

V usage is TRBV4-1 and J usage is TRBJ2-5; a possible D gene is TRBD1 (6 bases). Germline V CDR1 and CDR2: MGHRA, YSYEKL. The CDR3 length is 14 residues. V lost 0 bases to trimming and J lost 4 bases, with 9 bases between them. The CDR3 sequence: CASSQEWGPETQYF. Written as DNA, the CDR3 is TGCGCCAGCAGCCAAGAGTGGGGGCCAGAGACCCAGTACTTC.

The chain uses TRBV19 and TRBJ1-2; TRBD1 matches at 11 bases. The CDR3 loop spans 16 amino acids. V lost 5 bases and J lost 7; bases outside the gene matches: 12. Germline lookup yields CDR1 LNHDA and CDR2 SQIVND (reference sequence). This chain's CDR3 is CASSPMTGTGGSGYTF. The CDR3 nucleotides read TGTGCCAGTAGTCCTATGACCGGGACAGGGGGAAGTGGCTACACCTTC.

CDR3 in amino acids: CASSPIRQGRGPEQYF. CDR3 nucleotides: TGTGCCAGCTCGCCCATTCGACAGGGCAGGGGACCCGAGCAGTACTTC. The chain links TRBV18 to TRBJ2-7; 7 nucleotides match TRBD1. The CDR3 has 16 residues. CDR1 is KGHSH, CDR2 LQKENI, per germline. Trimming cost V 6 bases and J 6 bases; bases outside gene matches: 17.

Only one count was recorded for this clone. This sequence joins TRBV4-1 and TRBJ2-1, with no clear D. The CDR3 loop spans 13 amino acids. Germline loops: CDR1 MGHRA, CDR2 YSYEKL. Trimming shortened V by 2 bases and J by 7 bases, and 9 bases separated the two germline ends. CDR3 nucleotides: TGCGCCAGCAGCCAACCGGGTACGAATGAGCAGTTCTTC. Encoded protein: CASSQPGTNEQFF.

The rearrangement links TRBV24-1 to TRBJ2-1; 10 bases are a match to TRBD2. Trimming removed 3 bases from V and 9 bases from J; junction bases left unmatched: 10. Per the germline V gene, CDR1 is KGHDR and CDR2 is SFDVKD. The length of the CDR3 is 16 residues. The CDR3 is CATSDAGTSEPSEQFF. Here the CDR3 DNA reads TGTGCCACCAGTGATGCCGGGACTAGCGAACCTTCTGAGCAGTTCTTC.

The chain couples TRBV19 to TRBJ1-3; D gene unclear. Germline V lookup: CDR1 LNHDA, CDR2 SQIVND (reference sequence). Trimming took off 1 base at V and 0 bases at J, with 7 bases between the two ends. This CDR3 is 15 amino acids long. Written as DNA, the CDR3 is TGTGCCAGTAGTATAGGGCCCAACTCTGGAAACACCATATATTTT. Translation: CASSIGPNSGNTIYF.

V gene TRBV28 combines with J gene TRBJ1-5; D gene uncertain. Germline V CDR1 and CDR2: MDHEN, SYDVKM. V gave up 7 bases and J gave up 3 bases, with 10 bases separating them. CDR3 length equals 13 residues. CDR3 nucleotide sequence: TGTGCCAGCATACGGGGTGTCAATCAGCCCCAGCATTTT. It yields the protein CASIRGVNQPQHF.

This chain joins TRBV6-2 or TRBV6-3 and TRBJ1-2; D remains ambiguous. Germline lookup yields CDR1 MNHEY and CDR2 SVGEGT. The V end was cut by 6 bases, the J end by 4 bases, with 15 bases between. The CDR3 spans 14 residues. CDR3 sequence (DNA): TGTGCCAGCAGCCTTGACCGCTATGTCTATGGCTACACCTTC. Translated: CASSLDRYVYGYTF.

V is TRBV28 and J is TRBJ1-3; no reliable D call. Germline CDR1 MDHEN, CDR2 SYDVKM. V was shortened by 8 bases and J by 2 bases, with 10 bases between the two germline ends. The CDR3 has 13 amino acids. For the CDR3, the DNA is TGTGCCAGCGGGCCCGGTCCTGGAAACACCATATATTTT. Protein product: CASGPGPGNTIYF.

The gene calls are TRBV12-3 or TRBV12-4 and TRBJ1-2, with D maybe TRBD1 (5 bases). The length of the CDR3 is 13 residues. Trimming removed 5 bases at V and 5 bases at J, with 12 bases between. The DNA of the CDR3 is TGTGCCAGCAGTCCTCAGGGATCGTATGGCTACACCTTC. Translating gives CASSPQGSYGYTF.

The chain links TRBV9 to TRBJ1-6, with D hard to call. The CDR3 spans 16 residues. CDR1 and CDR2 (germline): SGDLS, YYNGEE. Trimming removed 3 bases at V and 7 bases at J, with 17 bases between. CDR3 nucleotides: TGTGCCAGCAGCGCTTCCGCCCAGACGGGGAATTCACCCCTCCACTTT. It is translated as CASSASAQTGNSPLHF.

The CDR3 DNA sequence: TGCGCCAGCAGCCAAGATCAAGGTCCCTTGCATCAGCCCCAGCATTTT. It is translated as CASSQDQGPLHQPQHF. This chain joins TRBV4-1 and TRBJ1-5, with unresolved D. Trimming took 0 bases from V and 5 from J, leaving 14 bases between them. This CDR3 has 16 amino acids. Germline-derived CDR1 and CDR2 are MGHRA and YSYEKL.